Listed below are T cell receptor beta chains from one sample, sequenced in a study of blood T cell repertoires in COVID-19. Clones were sequenced by immunoSEQ multiplex PCR, and TCRdb holds only the in-frame ones, with some missing. Of about 47,000 clones in the sample, nearly 90% were seen once. The material sequenced was peripheral blood. The origin of the receptors is an elderly man with active or convalescent COVID-19. CDR3s include the opening cysteine and the closing phenylalanine or tryptophan. Each record gives: J gene, clone size, D gene, V gene, CDR3 protein, CDR3 DNA. A D gene is named only where the DNA matches it firmly. A row's size may be missing; if present it is once, few, many or a size class.

>TRBJ2-7|NA|NA|TRBV30
CAWRRRGGYEQYF
TGTGCCTGGAGGCGGCGGGGAGGCTACGAGCAGTACTTC
>TRBJ1-2|once|NA|TRBV6-1
CASSEVGAAYGYTF
TGTGCCAGTAGTGAAGTGGGGGCAGCCTATGGCTACACCTTC
>TRBJ2-2|NA|TRBD2|TRBV7-2
CASSLDGGGPNTGELFF
TGTGCCAGCAGCTTAGACGGCGGGGGGCCTAACACCGGGGAGCTGTTTTTT
>TRBJ2-3|NA|TRBD2|TRBV10-3
CAISESGGSLADTQYF
TGTGCCATCAGTGAGTCGGGGGGGTCCCTAGCAGATACGCAGTATTTT
>TRBJ2-2|once|TRBD1|TRBV5-1
CASSKDRGLSGELFF
TGCGCCAGCAGCAAAGACAGGGGGCTTAGCGGGGAGCTGTTTTTT
>TRBJ2-5|NA|TRBD2|TRBV27
CASSWSSGVPETQYF
TGTGCCAGCAGTTGGTCTAGCGGGGTACCGGAGACCCAGTACTTC
>TRBJ1-1|NA|NA|TRBV6-5
CASSYSSAPGGTEAFF
TGTGCCAGCAGTTACTCCTCTGCCCCGGGTGGGACTGAAGCTTTCTTT
>TRBJ2-1|NA|NA|TRBV11-3
CASSSRSQSSYNEQFF
TGTGCCAGCAGCTCCCGTAGCCAGAGCTCCTACAATGAGCAGTTCTTC
>TRBJ2-7|NA|TRBD2|TRBV3-1/TRBV3-2
CASSLGRERDVAYEQYF
TGTGCCAGCAGCCTAGGCAGGGAGCGGGATGTCGCCTACGAGCAGTACTTC
>TRBJ2-7|NA|TRBD2|TRBV2
CASIKAGPFYEQYF
TGTGCCAGCATAAAAGCGGGGCCGTTCTACGAGCAGTACTTC
>TRBJ2-3|NA|TRBD1|TRBV5-1
CASSGRTGESDTQYF
TGCGCCAGCAGCGGACGAACAGGGGAATCAGATACGCAGTATTTT
>TRBJ1-2|NA|NA|TRBV7-8
CASSPGVYGYTF
TGTGCCAGCAGCCCAGGGGTATATGGCTACACCTTC
>TRBJ2-3|NA|NA|TRBV7-2
CASSFGASGTDTQYF
TGTGCCAGCAGCTTCGGGGCTAGCGGCACAGATACGCAGTATTTT
>TRBJ2-5|NA|TRBD1|TRBV7-9
CASSSMGQLQETQYF
TGTGCCAGCAGCTCGATGGGACAGCTCCAAGAGACCCAGTACTTC
>TRBJ1-5|NA|NA|TRBV18
CASSPDGGAPQPQHF
TGTGCCAGCTCACCCGACGGGGGGGCCCCTCAGCCCCAGCATTTT
>TRBJ1-6|NA|NA|TRBV7-2
CASSLASGEDSPLHF
TGTGCCAGCAGCTTAGCGAGCGGGGAGGATTCACCCCTCCACTTT
>TRBJ1-2|NA|NA|TRBV5-8
CASSLTVEDTF
TGTGCCAGCAGCTTGACGGTCGAAGACACCTTC
>TRBJ2-7|NA|TRBD2|TRBV6-5
CASSATGGPSYEQYF
TGTGCCAGCAGCGCAACGGGGGGGCCTTCCTACGAGCAGTACTTC
>TRBJ2-7|NA|NA|TRBV4-1
CASSQDQGGSYEQYF
TGCGCCAGCAGCCAAGATCAAGGGGGATCCTACGAGCAGTACTTC
>TRBJ2-2|NA|TRBD2|TRBV11-2
CASSYGGWVDTGELFF
TGTGCCAGCAGCTACGGGGGGTGGGTAGACACCGGGGAGCTGTTTTTT
>TRBJ2-7|NA|TRBD2|TRBV19
CASSPLAGVGEQYF
TGTGCCAGTAGCCCCCTAGCGGGAGTAGGAGAGCAGTACTTC
>TRBJ1-1|few|TRBD1|TRBV24-1
CATSDPRQGNTEAFF
TGTGCCACCAGTGACCCCCGACAGGGAAACACTGAAGCTTTCTTT
>TRBJ2-1|once|TRBD1|TRBV7-9
CASSPGQGLNNEQFF
TGTGCCAGCAGCCCGGGACAGGGGTTGAACAATGAGCAGTTCTTC
>TRBJ2-1|NA|NA|TRBV14
CASSQLTGLGEQFF
TGTGCCAGCAGCCAACTTACAGGGTTGGGGGAGCAGTTCTTC
>TRBJ1-2|NA|NA|TRBV19
CASSTVLSAGLGVGYTF
TGTGCCAGTAGTACAGTCCTTTCCGCGGGGCTCGGTGTTGGCTACACCTTC
>TRBJ2-7|NA|TRBD1|TRBV27
CASSRQGKGSYEQYF
TGTGCCAGCAGTAGACAGGGAAAGGGGTCCTACGAGCAGTACTTC
>TRBJ2-7|NA|TRBD2|TRBV4-3
CASSQAGLAGGAYEQYF
TGCGCCAGCAGCCAAGCGGGACTAGCGGGAGGGGCCTACGAGCAGTACTTC
>TRBJ2-3|once|TRBD1|TRBV18
CASSPEQGVGTDTQYF
TGTGCCAGCTCACCCGAACAGGGGGTTGGCACAGATACGCAGTATTTT
>TRBJ2-3|NA|TRBD1|TRBV5-1
CASSLGDRSTDTQYF
TGCGCCAGCAGCTTGGGGGACAGATCCACAGATACGCAGTATTTT
>TRBJ1-5|NA|TRBD1|TRBV19
CASTFGQGAIIGQPQHF
TGTGCCAGTACCTTCGGACAGGGGGCGATTATAGGTCAGCCCCAGCATTTT
>TRBJ1-3|NA|TRBD1|TRBV5-4
CASSLQGAGNTIYF
TGTGCCAGCAGCTTGCAGGGGGCAGGAAACACCATATATTTT
>TRBJ2-1|NA|TRBD2|TRBV5-4
CASSTGLAGGNEQFF
TGTGCCAGCAGCACGGGACTAGCGGGAGGCAATGAGCAGTTCTTC
>TRBJ2-1|NA|NA|TRBV21-1
CASSKEDIYNEQFF
TGTGCCAGCAGCAAAGAGGACATCTACAATGAGCAGTTCTTC
>TRBJ1-6|NA|NA|TRBV4-1
CASSMPGGENSPLHF
TGCGCCAGCAGCATGCCGGGGGGCGAGAATTCACCCCTCCACTTT
>TRBJ2-3|NA|TRBD1|TRBV6-2/TRBV6-3
CASSTGQGIASDTQYF
TGTGCCAGCAGTACAGGACAGGGCATTGCCTCGGATACGCAGTATTTT
>TRBJ2-7|NA|NA|TRBV25-1
CASSSGGYEQYF
TGTGCCAGCAGTTCTGGAGGATACGAGCAGTACTTC
>TRBJ2-1|NA|TRBD2|TRBV10-2
CASSDDASGVYNEQFF
TGCGCCAGCAGTGATGATGCTAGCGGGGTCTACAATGAGCAGTTCTTC
>TRBJ1-1|once|NA|TRBV19
CASSIVKGTEAFF
TGTGCCAGTAGTATCGTGAAGGGGACTGAAGCTTTCTTT
>TRBJ1-3|NA|NA|TRBV6-5
CASSPTVPLGNTIYF
TGTGCCAGCAGTCCGACAGTACCTCTTGGAAACACCATATATTTT
>TRBJ2-3|once|NA|TRBV7-2
CASSLEGTGTGTDTQYF
TGTGCCAGCAGCTTAGAGGGGACCGGGACTGGCACAGATACGCAGTATTTT
>TRBJ2-4|NA|TRBD2|TRBV28
CASRLAGLGNIQYF
TGTGCCAGCAGGCTAGCGGGGTTGGGAAACATTCAGTACTTC
>TRBJ1-6|once|NA|TRBV28
CASSLDRGSPLHF
TGTGCCAGCAGTTTAGACAGAGGTTCACCCCTCCACTTT
>TRBJ2-1|NA|TRBD2|TRBV11-3
CARRISGNLYNEQFF
TGTGCCAGAAGAATAAGCGGGAATCTCTACAATGAGCAGTTCTTC
>TRBJ1-2|NA|TRBD1|TRBV19
CASSNTGTGYGYTF
TGTGCCAGTAGTAACACCGGGACAGGGTATGGCTACACCTTC
>TRBJ2-1|once|TRBD2|TRBV7-2
CASSFTGTSGMGEQFF
TGTGCCAGCAGCTTTACCGGGACTAGCGGGATGGGTGAGCAGTTCTTC
>TRBJ1-2|NA|NA|TRBV7-9
CASSLGMAGTYGYTF
TGTGCCAGCAGCTTAGGAATGGCAGGAACCTATGGCTACACCTTC
>TRBJ1-2|few|TRBD1|TRBV7-2
CASSLDLGTGRYGYTF
TGTGCCAGCAGCTTAGATCTCGGGACAGGAAGATATGGCTACACCTTC
>TRBJ1-1|NA|TRBD1|TRBV12-5
CASAWGTGVNTEAFF
TGTGCTAGTGCTTGGGGGACAGGGGTGAACACTGAAGCTTTCTTT
>TRBJ1-4|NA|NA|TRBV19
CASSIGRTADLFF
TGTGCCAGTAGTATAGGGAGGACCGCGGATCTGTTTTTT
>TRBJ1-1|NA|TRBD1|TRBV3-1/TRBV3-2
CASTPMTGGFTEAFF
TGTGCCAGCACCCCTATGACAGGGGGTTTTACTGAAGCTTTCTTT
>TRBJ2-5|NA|TRBD1|TRBV28
CASSSGQVQETQYF
TGTGCCAGCAGTTCGGGACAGGTTCAAGAGACCCAGTACTTC